The clone carrying this T cell receptor beta chain was seen ten or more times. The data were obtained in a study of T-cell memory formation after mild COVID-19. A 5'RACE reaction primed in the constant segment made cDNA libraries of TCR alpha and TCR beta, and these carried sample barcodes and UMIs. TCRdb analysed the 5' RACE reads with MiXCR anew, one entry per CDR3 protein. This sample has about 290,000 distinct CDR3 sequences, with 15% to 20% found just once. This TCR was sampled from a man between 18 and 35 years old who had mild COVID-19 (a few samples of this study predate the infection). Cell type and time point are not known. The sample taken for sequencing was PBMCs or a T cell subset sorted from them (not recorded which).

CDR3 in DNA: TGTGCCAGCAGTTTGTCTAGCGGACAAGAGACCCAGTACTTC. It yields the protein CASSLSSGQETQYF. The gene calls are TRBV12-3 or TRBV12-4 and TRBJ2-5, with TRBD2 matching over 7 bases. Losses at the gene ends were 3 bases for V and 2 bases for J; bases not matched to a gene: 3. The CDR3 loop spans 14 amino acids.